These T cell receptor beta chains were read from a single sample in a study of T cell responses to AZD1222 COVID-19 vaccine. Libraries were prepared by immunoSEQ multiplex PCR; TCRdb keeps only in-frame clonotypes and omits some of them. In the table there are about 88,000 clones, 90% of which are singletons. The sequencing used peripheral blood, collected 28 days after the second AZD1222 dose. The receptor source for this set is an adult who received the AZD1222 COVID-19 vaccine. CDR3s include the opening cysteine and the closing phenylalanine or tryptophan. A D gene is named only where the DNA matches it firmly. Size values are once, few and many counts, or a class for expanded clones, and some rows have none.

V gene,clone size,J gene,D gene,CDR3 DNA,CDR3 protein
TRBV2,-,TRBJ1-2,-,TGTGCCAGCACCCTGGAGGGTAGCTACACCTTC,CASTLEGSYTF
TRBV5-1,-,TRBJ1-2,-,TGCGCCAGCAGCCTCCATGGTAGCTATGGCTACACCTTC,CASSLHGSYGYTF
TRBV27,-,TRBJ1-6,-,TGTGCCAGCAGCACGGGGACGGTGGGCTATTCACCCCTCCACTTT,CASSTGTVGYSPLHF
TRBV5-1,-,TRBJ2-3,TRBD1,TGCGCCAGCAGCTACGGACAGGGGATCACAGATACGCAGTATTTT,CASSYGQGITDTQYF
TRBV19,-,TRBJ1-2,-,TGTGCCAGTAGTATGACGACAGGCAACTATGGCTACACCTTC,CASSMTTGNYGYTF
TRBV9,-,TRBJ2-3,-,TGTGCCAGCAGCGTAGCCCCACAGGCCCCCACAGATACGCAGTATTTT,CASSVAPQAPTDTQYF
TRBV19,-,TRBJ2-2,-,TGTGCCAGTACAGAGAGGCGGTCTAACACCGGGGAGCTGTTTTTT,CASTERRSNTGELFF
TRBV6-5,-,TRBJ2-2,-,TGTGCCAGCATCCCCGAGCAGGGAATTACCGGGGAGCTGTTTTTT,CASIPEQGITGELFF
TRBV11-3,-,TRBJ2-3,TRBD1,TGTGCCAGCAGCACTGGGACAGGCACGCAGTATTTT,CASSTGTGTQYF
TRBV19,-,TRBJ1-1,TRBD1,TGTGCCAGTAGTATATGGGGACAGGGGCGCGGGACTGAAGCTTTCTTT,CASSIWGQGRGTEAFF
TRBV9,-,TRBJ2-1,TRBD1,TGTGCCAGCAGCACCGGGACAGGGCCAGCCGAGGGGTTCTTC,CASSTGTGPAEGFF
TRBV4-3,once,TRBJ1-1,-,TGCGCCAGCAGCCAAGTGACAGAGGCTTTTGAAGCTTTCTTT,CASSQVTEAFEAFF
TRBV30,-,TRBJ1-2,-,TGTGCCTGGAGTTCGGGAGACTATGGCTACACCTTC,CAWSSGDYGYTF
TRBV25-1,once,TRBJ1-1,-,TGTGCCAGTCGCGCCTCGGGGCCAGTGAACACTGAAGCTTTCTTT,CASRASGPVNTEAFF
TRBV6-6,-,TRBJ1-2,-,TGTGCCAGCAGTCCAGCTCAGGGTAACTATGGCTACACCTTC,CASSPAQGNYGYTF
TRBV27,-,TRBJ2-7,TRBD1,TGTGCCAGCAGCCGACGGGACAGACCCTACGAGCAGTACTTC,CASSRRDRPYEQYF
TRBV10-3,-,TRBJ2-3,-,TGTGCCATCACCCCGGGGCCCAGCGCAGATACGCAGTATTTT,CAITPGPSADTQYF
TRBV19,once,TRBJ1-2,-,TGTGCCAGTAGTACAGGACAGTATCTGCCCGGCTACACCTTC,CASSTGQYLPGYTF
TRBV2,-,TRBJ1-2,-,TGTGCCAGCAGGGGGGACGGCATTAACTATGGCTACACCTTC,CASRGDGINYGYTF
TRBV27,-,TRBJ1-1,TRBD1,TGTGCCAGCTCCCCGACAGGGAGAAACACTGAAGCTTTCTTT,CASSPTGRNTEAFF
TRBV10-1,-,TRBJ1-3,-,TGCGCCAGCACCGGGCCTGCGGAGAACACCATATATTTT,CASTGPAENTIYF
TRBV30,-,TRBJ1-1,-,TGTGCCTGGAGTAGTAAGGGTGAAGCTTTCTTT,CAWSSKGEAFF
TRBV7-8,-,TRBJ2-1,TRBD1,TGTGCCAGCAGCTTATGGGACAGGGTAAATGAGCAGTTCTTC,CASSLWDRVNEQFF
TRBV28,-,TRBJ1-6,TRBD1,TGTGCCAGCAGTTTAAGGTCCCGGGCACAGGGGGCTTCGAAGTCACCCCTCCACTTT,CASSLRSRAQGASKSPLHF
TRBV28,-,TRBJ1-1,-,TGTGCCAGCAGTTTTTTCGGGCCCCGGGGTGAAGCTTTCTTT,CASSFFGPRGEAFF
TRBV2,-,TRBJ1-2,-,TGTGCCAGCAGTGAATTCGGTGGGGGGGGCCGAAACTATGGCTACACCTTC,CASSEFGGGGRNYGYTF
TRBV28,-,TRBJ1-4,TRBD1,TGTGCCAGCAGTTTAGTGGGACAGGGGGAAAAACTGTTTTTT,CASSLVGQGEKLFF
TRBV19,few,TRBJ1-1,-,TGTGCCAGTAGGGCACGCATGAACACTGAAGCTTTCTTT,CASRARMNTEAFF
TRBV6-2/TRBV6-3,-,TRBJ2-2,-,TGTGCCAGCAGTCCAGGGACAAGGAACACCGGGGAGCTGTTTTTT,CASSPGTRNTGELFF
TRBV5-1,few,TRBJ1-2,-,TGCGCCAGCAGCTTGCAAAACCCCACCGGACAGAACTATGGCTACACCTTC,CASSLQNPTGQNYGYTF
TRBV7-8,-,TRBJ2-5,-,TGTGCCAGCAGCGCCAGGACAGAGTACCAAGAGACCCAGTACTTC,CASSARTEYQETQYF